Shown below are 9 T cell receptor beta chains from a single sample sequenced in a study of blood T cell repertoires in COVID-19. Sequencing was performed with immunoSEQ multiplex PCR; in TCRdb, only in-frame clones are kept and a portion is missing. Of some 250,000 clones detected, approximately 86% appear once; the ten largest clones hold 2.5% to 3.5%. Sequenced material: peripheral blood. The source is a woman in her 30s who had recovered from COVID-19.

The chain's CDR3 is CASSVATGLAGGLYNEQFF. DNA for the CDR3: TGTGCCAGCAGCGTAGCTACTGGTCTAGCGGGGGGGCTGTACAATGAGCAGTTCTTC. This chain connects TRBV9 to TRBJ2-1, with 12 bases that match TRBD2. V lost 0 bases and J lost 4; bases outside the gene matches: 11. CDR1 is SGDLS, CDR2 YYNGEE, per germline. The CDR3 sequence is 19 residues long.

The genes are TRBV3-1 (or the pseudogene TRBV3-2) and TRBJ1-2, with TRBD1 identical over 7 bases. V was clipped by 2 bases and J by 2 bases; unmatched bases: 8. This CDR3 is 16 amino acids long. From germline, CDR1 is LGHDT and CDR2 YNNKEL (reference sequence). In nucleotides, the CDR3 is TGTGCCAGCAGCCAAAGTTTGGGCAGGGGGAACTATGGCTACACCTTC. Its translation is CASSQSLGRGNYGYTF.

Here the CDR3 reads CASSLSTGRVNFLPEAFF. In nucleotides, the CDR3 is TGTGCCAGCAGCTTATCAACAGGCAGGGTTAATTTTTTGCCTGAAGCTTTCTTT. This chain connects TRBV7-2 to TRBJ1-1; D may be TRBD1 (5 bases). The CDR3 totals 18 residues. Trimming pared 2 bases from V and 6 bases from J, leaving 25 bases between. Germline-derived CDR1 and CDR2 are SGHTA and FQGNSA.

In this sample, this clone turned up once. The chain recombines TRBV7-9 with TRBJ1-2; D uncertain. The CDR3 covers 14 residues. V shed 2 bases and J shed 5 bases, with 12 bases lying between them. From germline, CDR1 is SEHNR and CDR2 FQNEAQ (reference sequence). The CDR3 bases are TGTGCCAGCAGCTTATTAGTATGGGAGTATGGCTACACCTTC. Its translation is CASSLLVWEYGYTF.

V is TRBV25-1 and J is TRBJ1-4, with D maybe TRBD1 (6 bases). V was pared by 4 bases and J by 3 bases, with 12 bases between. Per the germline V gene, CDR1 is MGHDK and CDR2 is SYGVNS. The CDR3 extends over 15 amino acids. The CDR3 loop reads CASSVHRAANEKLFF. CDR3 nucleotide sequence: TGTGCCAGCAGTGTTCACAGGGCTGCTAATGAAAAACTGTTTTTT. The full variable domain, its missing parts supplied by reference TRBV25-1 and TRBJ1-4, is EADIYQTPRYLVIGTGKKITLECSQTMGHDKMYWYQQDPGMELHLIHYSYGVNSTEKGDLSSESTVSRIRTEHFPLTLESARPSHTSQYLCASSVHRAANEKLFFGSGTQLSVL.

This sequence joins TRBV5-1 and TRBJ2-3, with 7 bases matching TRBD2. Germline CDR1 and CDR2: SGHRS and YFSETQ. This CDR3 spans 16 amino acids. Trimming at V came to 5 bases and at J to 6 bases, leaving 15 bases not matched to a gene. CDR3 bases: TGCGCCAGCAGACTCGGGCGGGGGATCGTTGGGGATACGCAGTATTTT. Protein: CASRLGRGIVGDTQYF.

The CDR3 reads CASSDPGLTYQETQYF. The CDR3 nucleotides are TGTGCCAGTAGTGACCCGGGACTGACGTACCAAGAGACCCAGTACTTC. The V gene is TRBV19, the J gene TRBJ2-5, with a possible D match to TRBD2 (6 bases). Per germline, CDR1 LNHDA and CDR2 SQIVND (reference sequence). The CDR3 length is 16 residues. V lost 5 bases, J lost 0 bases, and 16 bases lay in between.

The chain has TRBV6-5 and TRBJ1-5; D remains ambiguous. The CDR3 consists of 15 residues. Looked up from germline, CDR1 is MNHEY and CDR2 is SVGAGI. Trimming pared 4 bases from V and 1 base from J, leaving 11 bases between. CDR3 residues: CASSLTAESNQPQHF. The CDR3 region has the DNA TGTGCCAGCAGTTTGACTGCAGAGAGCAATCAGCCCCAGCATTTT.

The rearrangement links TRBV9 to TRBJ2-7, with a weak D call TRBD1 (5 bases). V was cut by 3 bases and J by 3 bases, with 10 bases left in between. CDR1 is SGDLS, CDR2 YYNGEE, per germline. The CDR3 spans 13 residues. Written as DNA, the CDR3 is TGTGCCAGCAGCGGGTACGACAGCTACGAGCAGTACTTC. Its translation is CASSGYDSYEQYF.